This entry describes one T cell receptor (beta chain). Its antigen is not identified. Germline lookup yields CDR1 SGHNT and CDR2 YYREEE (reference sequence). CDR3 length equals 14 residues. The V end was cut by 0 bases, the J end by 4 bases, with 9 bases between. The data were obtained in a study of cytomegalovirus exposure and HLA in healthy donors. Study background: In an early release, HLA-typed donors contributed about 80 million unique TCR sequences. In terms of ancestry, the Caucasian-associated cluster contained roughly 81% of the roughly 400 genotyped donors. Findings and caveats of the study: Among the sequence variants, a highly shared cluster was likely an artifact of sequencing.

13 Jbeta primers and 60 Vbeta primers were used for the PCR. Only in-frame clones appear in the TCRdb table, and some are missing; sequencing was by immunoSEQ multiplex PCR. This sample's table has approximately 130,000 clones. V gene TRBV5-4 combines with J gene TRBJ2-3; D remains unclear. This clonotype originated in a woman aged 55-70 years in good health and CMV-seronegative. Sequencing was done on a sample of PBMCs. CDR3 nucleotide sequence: TGTGCCAGCAGCTTGGCAAACACCCCAGATACGCAGTATTTT. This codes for CASSLANTPDTQYF.